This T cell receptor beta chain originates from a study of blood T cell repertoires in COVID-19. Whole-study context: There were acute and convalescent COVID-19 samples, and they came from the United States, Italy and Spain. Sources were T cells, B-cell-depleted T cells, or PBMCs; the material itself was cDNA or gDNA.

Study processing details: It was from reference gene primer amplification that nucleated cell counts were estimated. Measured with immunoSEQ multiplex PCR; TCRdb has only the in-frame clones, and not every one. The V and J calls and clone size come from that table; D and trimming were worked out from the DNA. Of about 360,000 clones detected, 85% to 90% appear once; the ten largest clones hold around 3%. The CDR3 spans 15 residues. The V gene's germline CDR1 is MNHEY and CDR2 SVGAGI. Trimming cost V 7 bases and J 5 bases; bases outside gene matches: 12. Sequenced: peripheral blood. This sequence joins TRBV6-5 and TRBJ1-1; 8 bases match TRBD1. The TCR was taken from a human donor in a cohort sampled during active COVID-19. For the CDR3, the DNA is TGTGCCAGCACCCCCCGTCCAGGGGGCAAGACTGAAGCTTTCTTT. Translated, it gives CASTPRPGGKTEAFF.